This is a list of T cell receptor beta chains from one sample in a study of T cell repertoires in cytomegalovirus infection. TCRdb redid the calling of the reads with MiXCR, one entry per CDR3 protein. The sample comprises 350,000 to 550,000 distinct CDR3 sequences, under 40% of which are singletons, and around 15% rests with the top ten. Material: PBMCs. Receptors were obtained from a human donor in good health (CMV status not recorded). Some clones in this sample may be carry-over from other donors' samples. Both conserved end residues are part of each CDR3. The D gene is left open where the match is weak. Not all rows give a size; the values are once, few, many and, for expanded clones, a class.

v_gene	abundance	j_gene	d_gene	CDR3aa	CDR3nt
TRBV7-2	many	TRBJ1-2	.	CASSPPDGYTF	TGTGCCAGCAGCCCACCGGATGGCTACACCTTC
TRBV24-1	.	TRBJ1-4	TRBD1	CATSETGQGGEKLFF	TGTGCCACCAGTGAAACCGGACAGGGCGGCGAAAAACTGTTTTTT
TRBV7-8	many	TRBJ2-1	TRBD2	CASSFERDPYNEQFF	TGTGCCAGCAGCTTCGAGCGGGACCCCTACAATGAGCAGTTCTTC
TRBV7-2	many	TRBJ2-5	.	CASSFFGSGAGETQYF	TGTGCCAGCAGCTTTTTCGGTTCAGGGGCGGGGGAGACCCAGTACTTC
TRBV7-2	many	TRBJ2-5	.	CASSFLVHGQETQYF	TGTGCCAGCAGCTTTCTGGTACATGGACAAGAGACCCAGTACTTC
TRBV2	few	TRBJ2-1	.	CASSLRQGLYNEQFF	TGTGCCAGCAGCTTACGACAAGGGCTCTACAATGAGCAGTTCTTC
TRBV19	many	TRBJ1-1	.	CASRETGFKNTEAFF	TGTGCCAGTAGGGAGACGGGGTTTAAGAACACTGAAGCTTTCTTT
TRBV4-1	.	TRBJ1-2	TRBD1	CASSQDSVGQGNYGYTF	TGCGCCAGCAGCCAAGATTCAGTGGGACAGGGGAACTATGGCTACACCTTC
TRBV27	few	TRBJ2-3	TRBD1	CASTTSDRGTDTQYF	TGTGCCAGCACAACCTCGGACAGGGGAACAGATACGCAGTATTTT
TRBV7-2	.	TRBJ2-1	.	CASSLEDSPSSYNEQFF	TGTGCCAGCAGCTTAGAAGACTCCCCCAGCTCCTACAATGAGCAGTTCTTC
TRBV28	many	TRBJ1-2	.	CASSYQVGYTF	TGTGCCAGCAGTTATCAGGTCGGCTACACCTTC
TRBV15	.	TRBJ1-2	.	CATSPMGETNYGYTF	TGTGCCACCAGCCCAATGGGGGAAACTAACTATGGCTACACCTTC
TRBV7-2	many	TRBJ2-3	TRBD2	CASSLDSGGAGDTQYF	TGTGCCAGCAGCTTAGATAGCGGGGGGGCCGGAGATACGCAGTATTTT
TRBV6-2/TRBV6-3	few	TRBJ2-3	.	CASNGASKGATDTQYF	TGTGCCAGCAATGGGGCCAGTAAAGGGGCCACAGATACGCAGTATTTT
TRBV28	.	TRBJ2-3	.	CASTRQLGGQSTDTQYF	TGTGCCAGCACCAGACAATTGGGGGGACAGAGCACAGATACGCAGTATTTT
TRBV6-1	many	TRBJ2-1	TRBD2	CASSVPSGDYNEQFF	TGTGCCAGCAGCGTCCCGAGCGGGGACTACAATGAGCAGTTCTTC
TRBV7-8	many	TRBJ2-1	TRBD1	CASSWDRGGRNEQFF	TGTGCCAGCAGCTGGGACAGGGGTGGTCGCAATGAGCAGTTCTTC
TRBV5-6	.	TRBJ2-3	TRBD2	CASTGGGKTQYF	TGTGCCAGCACTGGGGGGGGTAAGACGCAGTATTTT
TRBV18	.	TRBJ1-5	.	CASSQGQNSNQPQHF	TGTGCCAGCTCACAAGGACAGAATAGCAATCAGCCCCAGCATTTT
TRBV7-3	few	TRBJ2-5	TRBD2	CASSPGGSVAQYF	TGTGCCAGCAGCCCCGGGGGGAGCGTGGCCCAGTACTTC
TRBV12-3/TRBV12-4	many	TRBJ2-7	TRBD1	CASRLGQGIVF	TGTGCCAGCAGACTAGGACAGGGGATCGTCTTC
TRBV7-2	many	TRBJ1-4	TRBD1	CASSLGGGADEKLFF	TGTGCCAGCAGCTTAGGAGGGGGCGCTGATGAAAAACTGTTTTTT
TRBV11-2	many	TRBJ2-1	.	CASSLAGQAQFF	TGTGCCAGCAGCTTAGCAGGACAAGCGCAGTTCTTC
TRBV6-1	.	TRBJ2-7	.	CASSYRHYSYEQYF	TGTGCCAGCAGTTACCGTCACTACTCCTACGAGCAGTACTTC
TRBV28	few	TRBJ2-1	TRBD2	CASSLPSGGNNEQFF	TGTGCCAGCAGTCTCCCTAGCGGGGGGAACAATGAGCAGTTCTTC
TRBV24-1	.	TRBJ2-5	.	CATSDRDYIGETQYF	TGTGCCACCAGTGATCGGGATTATATCGGAGAGACCCAGTACTTC
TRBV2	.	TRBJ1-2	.	CASSDHGAETDPYGYTF	TGTGCCAGCAGTGATCATGGGGCCGAGACGGACCCCTATGGCTACACCTTC
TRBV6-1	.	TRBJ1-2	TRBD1	CARSPGQGRIATF	TGTGCCAGAAGTCCAGGACAGGGGCGGATCGCCACCTTC
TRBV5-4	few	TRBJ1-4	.	CASSLGVSATNEKLFF	TGTGCCAGCAGCTTGGGGGTGTCTGCAACTAATGAAAAACTGTTTTTT
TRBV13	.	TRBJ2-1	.	CASNLARSNNEQFF	TGTGCCAGCAACTTAGCGCGTAGCAACAATGAGCAGTTCTTC
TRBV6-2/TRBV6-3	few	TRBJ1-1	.	CASSHGGIGDTEAFF	TGTGCCAGCAGCCACGGGGGCATCGGGGACACTGAAGCTTTCTTT
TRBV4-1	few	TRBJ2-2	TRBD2	CASSQDRELAGGNTGELFF	TGCGCCAGCAGCCAAGATAGAGAGTTAGCGGGGGGGAACACCGGGGAGCTGTTTTTT
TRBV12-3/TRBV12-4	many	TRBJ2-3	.	CASREAAERTTDTQYF	TGTGCCAGCAGAGAGGCAGCTGAACGAACAACAGATACGCAGTATTTT
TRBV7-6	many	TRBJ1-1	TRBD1	CASSSGTGGRTEAFF	TGTGCCAGCAGCTCCGGGACAGGGGGAAGGACTGAAGCTTTCTTT
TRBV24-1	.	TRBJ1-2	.	CATSDFQGSSYGYTF	TGTGCCACCAGTGATTTCCAGGGGAGTAGCTATGGCTACACCTTC
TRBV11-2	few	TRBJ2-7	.	CASSGGHEQYF	TGTGCCAGCAGCGGGGGTCACGAGCAGTACTTC
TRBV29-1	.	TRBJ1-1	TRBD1	CSVEEVAGGTEAFF	TGCAGCGTTGAAGAGGTTGCAGGGGGGACTGAAGCTTTCTTT
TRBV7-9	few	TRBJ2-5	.	CASSPREYQETQYF	TGTGCCAGCAGCCCTCGCGAGTACCAAGAGACCCAGTACTTC
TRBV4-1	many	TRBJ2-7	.	CASSQGPGSSSEQYF	TGCGCCAGCAGCCAAGGTCCGGGATCGTCTAGCGAGCAGTACTTC
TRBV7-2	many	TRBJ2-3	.	CASSRVGTTNTDTQYF	TGTGCCAGCAGCCGAGTTGGGACGACAAACACAGATACGCAGTATTTT
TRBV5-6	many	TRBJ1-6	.	CASSLLQGLSYNSPLHF	TGTGCCAGCAGCTTGCTACAGGGCCTCTCCTATAATTCACCCCTCCACTTT
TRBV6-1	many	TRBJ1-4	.	CASSLRTMGEKLFF	TGTGCCAGCAGTCTTCGGACGATGGGTGAAAAACTGTTTTTT
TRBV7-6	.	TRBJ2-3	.	CASSLVETDTQYF	TGTGCCAGCAGCTTAGTGGAAACAGATACGCAGTATTTT
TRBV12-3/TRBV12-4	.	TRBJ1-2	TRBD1	CASTSVMGTASYGYTF	TGTGCCAGCACCAGCGTTATGGGGACAGCATCCTATGGCTACACCTTC
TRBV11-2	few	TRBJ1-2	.	CASSPLTGKDGYTF	TGTGCCAGCAGCCCCCTGACAGGAAAGGATGGCTACACCTTC
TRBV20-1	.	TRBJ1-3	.	CSARDGVAESGNTIYF	TGCAGTGCTAGAGATGGGGTCGCGGAGAGTGGAAACACCATATATTTT
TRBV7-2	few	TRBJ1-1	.	CASSLAQAGASEAFF	TGTGCCAGCAGCTTAGCGCAAGCAGGGGCGTCTGAAGCTTTCTTT
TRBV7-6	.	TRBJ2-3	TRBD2	CASSLDGGAKDTQYF	TGTGCCAGCAGCTTAGACGGGGGGGCAAAAGATACGCAGTATTTT
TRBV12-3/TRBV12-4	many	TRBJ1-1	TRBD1	CASRWDRGVKNTEAFF	TGTGCCAGCAGGTGGGACAGGGGAGTAAAGAACACTGAAGCTTTCTTT
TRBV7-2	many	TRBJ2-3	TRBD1	CASSLEGGWISTDTQYF	TGTGCCAGCAGCTTAGAAGGGGGCTGGATCAGCACAGATACGCAGTATTTT
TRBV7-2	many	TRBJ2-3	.	CASSLAGGPGDTQYF	TGTGCCAGCAGCTTAGCGGGGGGCCCCGGAGATACGCAGTATTTT
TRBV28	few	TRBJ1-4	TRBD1	CASSPAGGTVSEKLFF	TGTGCCAGCAGTCCGGCAGGGGGCACGGTTAGTGAAAAACTGTTTTTT
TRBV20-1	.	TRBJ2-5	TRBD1	CSARFPRDRYQETQYF	TGCAGTGCTAGATTCCCGCGGGACAGGTACCAAGAGACCCAGTACTTC
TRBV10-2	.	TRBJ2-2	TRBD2	CASSPFGGFRQANTGELFF	TGCGCCAGCAGCCCGTTCGGGGGGTTTAGACAAGCTAACACCGGGGAGCTGTTTTTT
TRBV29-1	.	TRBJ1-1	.	CSALNTEAFF	TGCAGCGCCCTGAACACTGAAGCTTTCTTT
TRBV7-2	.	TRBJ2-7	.	CASSSLGRYDEQYF	TGTGCCAGCAGCTCCCTTGGGAGGTACGACGAGCAGTACTTC
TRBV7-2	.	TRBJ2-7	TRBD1	CASSRDRDYYEQYF	TGTGCCAGCAGCCGGGACAGGGACTACTACGAGCAGTACTTC
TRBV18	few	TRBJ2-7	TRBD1	CASSPKGQGAYEQYF	TGTGCCAGCTCACCTAAGGGACAGGGGGCTTACGAGCAGTACTTC
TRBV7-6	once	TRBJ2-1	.	CASSPREAVGSGEQFF	TGTGCCAGCAGCCCCCGAGAGGCGGTGGGGTCCGGTGAGCAGTTCTTC
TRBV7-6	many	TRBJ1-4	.	CASSLGGTGRMFF	TGTGCCAGCAGCTTAGGTGGTACAGGAAGGATGTTTTTT